The rows below give T cell receptor beta chains drawn from one sample of a study of response to subunit inactivated influenza vaccine. TCRdb passed the RT-PCR reads through MiXCR, listing each CDR3 protein once. The data hold just under 550,000 distinct CDR3 sequences, with 20% to 25% observed a single time. This same sample was also part of a study on T cells expressing NK-cell markers.

The sample here was CD4+ T cells sorted from PBMCs, taken roughly 13 days after vaccination. The receptor source for this set is a man aged 50-59 years who received an inactivated influenza vaccine. Both conserved end residues are part of each CDR3. A D gene is named only where the DNA matches it firmly. Not every row has a clone size; where given, it reads once, few, many or a size class.

few | - | TRBJ1-3 | TRBV15 | TGTGCCACCGGGACTTTCTCTGGAAACACCATATATTTT | CATGTFSGNTIYF
- | TRBD2 | TRBJ2-1 | TRBV5-1 | TGCGCCAGCAGCCCGGGGTCGGGAGGGCCCTACAATGAGCAGTTCTTC | CASSPGSGGPYNEQFF
- | - | TRBJ2-7 | TRBV6-2/TRBV6-3 | TGTGCCAGCAGTTACTCCGGCCGGCACTACGAGCAGTACTTC | CASSYSGRHYEQYF
few | TRBD2 | TRBJ2-1 | TRBV5-1 | TGCGCCAGCAGCTTGGGAAGCGGGGGGGCGAGTGAGCAGTTCTTC | CASSLGSGGASEQFF
- | - | TRBJ1-1 | TRBV11-2 | TGTGCCAGCAGCCCCTCGACAGGTGGGACTGAAGCTTTCTTT | CASSPSTGGTEAFF
few | - | TRBJ2-3 | TRBV10-3 | TGTGCCATGGGAGCTGGACATTCTAACACAGATACGCAGTATTTT | CAMGAGHSNTDTQYF
- | TRBD1 | TRBJ2-7 | TRBV28 | TGTGCCAGCAGTTCCCCGGGACAGGGGGGGAAAGAGCAGTACTTC | CASSSPGQGGKEQYF
few | - | TRBJ1-2 | TRBV4-3 | TGCGCCAGCAGCCTATATACTAATGCACAGGGTCCCTCTCCCTATGGCTACACCTTC | CASSLYTNAQGPSPYGYTF
- | - | TRBJ2-5 | TRBV28 | TGTGCCAGCAGCCAGGGGAGGAAGACCCAGTACTTC | CASSQGRKTQYF
few | - | TRBJ2-2 | TRBV6-1 | TGTGCCAGCAACCCACGAGGCTCCGGGGAGCTGTTTTTT | CASNPRGSGELFF
- | - | TRBJ2-5 | TRBV12-3/TRBV12-4 | TGTGCCAGCAGTTGGGCGGTTCAAGAGACCCAGTACTTC | CASSWAVQETQYF
- | - | TRBJ1-3 | TRBV7-2 | TGTGCCAGCAGCTTAAAAAGGGGAAACACCATATATTTT | CASSLKRGNTIYF
- | - | TRBJ2-2 | TRBV6-5 | TGTGCCAGCCGTTCGTCCGGACAGCCGAACACCGGGGAGCTGTTTTTT | CASRSSGQPNTGELFF
few | - | TRBJ2-1 | TRBV12-3/TRBV12-4 | TGTGCCAGCAGTTTAGTTTACTCCAGGGGTAGGTCCTACAATGAGCAGTTCTTC | CASSLVYSRGRSYNEQFF
few | TRBD1 | TRBJ2-3 | TRBV29-1 | TGCAGCGTTACAACAGGGGGCGCCGGAGTAGATACGCAGTATTTT | CSVTTGGAGVDTQYF
few | - | TRBJ1-5 | TRBV30 | TGTGCCTGGGATGGTGGGGTTAGCAATCAGCCCCAGCATTTT | CAWDGGVSNQPQHF
many | - | TRBJ1-1 | TRBV7-2 | TGTGCCAGCAGCTTAGATGGGTCATGGGGGCGAGCTTTCTTT | CASSLDGSWGRAFF
- | TRBD1 | TRBJ1-1 | TRBV27 | TGTGCCAGCAGACAAACAGGGGAAGGGACTGAAGCTTTCTTT | CASRQTGEGTEAFF
- | TRBD2 | TRBJ2-3 | TRBV5-1 | TGCGCCAGCAGCACGTCCCTTCTAGCGGGGATCACGTATACGCAGTATTTT | CASSTSLLAGITYTQYF
- | TRBD1 | TRBJ2-2 | TRBV29-1 | TGCAGCGCAAACCGGGACAGGGACACCGGGGAGCTGTTTTTT | CSANRDRDTGELFF
few | TRBD1 | TRBJ1-2 | TRBV10-2 | TGCGCCAGCAGTGACGGCGACAGGGGTGGCTACACCTTC | CASSDGDRGGYTF
- | - | TRBJ1-5 | TRBV7-2 | TGTGCCAGCAGCTTGACCTATAGCAATCAGCCCCAGCATTTT | CASSLTYSNQPQHF
- | - | TRBJ1-1 | TRBV11-1 | TGTGCCAGCAGCTTAGAAGGTTACAACACTGAAGCTTTCTTT | CASSLEGYNTEAFF
- | - | TRBJ2-1 | TRBV7-2 | TGTGCCAGCAGCTTAGTGGCAGAGCTCTCAGATGAGCAGTTCTTC | CASSLVAELSDEQFF
- | TRBD2 | TRBJ2-1 | TRBV5-1 | TGCGCCAGCTCCGCCCGGGGAGGGAGAGTCAATGAGCAGTTCTTC | CASSARGGRVNEQFF
few | TRBD1 | TRBJ2-1 | TRBV28 | TGTGCCAGCAGTCCAATAGGACAGGGGGCTCGGAATGAGCAGTTCTTC | CASSPIGQGARNEQFF
- | - | TRBJ1-6 | TRBV3-1 | TGTGCCAGCAGCCGACCATCCGGACAAGGGAATTCACCCCTCCACTTT | CASSRPSGQGNSPLHF
few | - | TRBJ1-1 | TRBV29-1 | TGCAGCGTGAACCGGGACACGAGGACTGAAGCTTTCTTT | CSVNRDTRTEAFF
few | TRBD1 | TRBJ1-6 | TRBV7-8 | TGTGCCAGCAGCACCCCACAGGGGGCGCAAAATTCACCCCTCCACTTT | CASSTPQGAQNSPLHF
many | - | TRBJ2-5 | TRBV20-1 | TGCAGTGCTAGGACACGGCAGGGACAAGAGACCCAGTACTTC | CSARTRQGQETQYF
few | TRBD1 | TRBJ2-7 | TRBV9 | TGTGCCAGCAGCGTAGGAGGGACAGGGGTTCACGAGCAGTACTTC | CASSVGGTGVHEQYF
- | TRBD2 | TRBJ2-3 | TRBV7-9 | TGTGCCAGCAGCTCAGCGGGGGGGCGCTCAGATACGCAGTATTTT | CASSSAGGRSDTQYF
- | TRBD1 | TRBJ1-5 | TRBV20-1 | TGCAGTGCTAGAACCGACAGGGGTTATGGCAATCAGCCCCAGCATTTT | CSARTDRGYGNQPQHF
few | - | TRBJ1-2 | TRBV4-1 | TGCGCCAGCAGCCAGAGAGGGTTTTCTAACTATGGCTACACCTTC | CASSQRGFSNYGYTF
few | - | TRBJ2-3 | TRBV7-9 | TGTGCCAGCATCGCTCTGGGTACGCAGTATTTT | CASIALGTQYF
- | TRBD2 | TRBJ2-3 | TRBV7-2 | TGTGCCAGCAGCTTGATTGGCGGGACTAGCGGCACAGATACGCAGTATTTT | CASSLIGGTSGTDTQYF
- | - | TRBJ2-7 | TRBV5-8 | TGTGCCAGCAGCGGGGGGATCTACGAGCAGTACTTC | CASSGGIYEQYF
- | TRBD2 | TRBJ2-7 | TRBV5-6 | TGTGCCAGCAGCAAGACTAGCGTCTCCTACGAGCAGTACTTC | CASSKTSVSYEQYF
- | - | TRBJ1-1 | TRBV20-1 | TGCAGTGCTAGATACAGACCCACTGAAGCTTTCTTT | CSARYRPTEAFF
few | TRBD2 | TRBJ2-5 | TRBV12-3/TRBV12-4 | TGTGCCAGCAGACTAGCGCCTGTGGAGACCCAGTACTTC | CASRLAPVETQYF
once | - | TRBJ2-7 | TRBV18 | TGTGCCAGCTCACCACCAGGAGTCCCCTACGAGCAGTACTTC | CASSPPGVPYEQYF
- | - | TRBJ2-7 | TRBV4-3 | TGCGCCAGCAGCCAAGAAGCGAGCAGCTACGAGCAGTACTTC | CASSQEASSYEQYF
- | - | TRBJ2-7 | TRBV27 | TGTGCCAGCAGTTTAAAGTACGACTACGAGCAGTACTTC | CASSLKYDYEQYF
few | - | TRBJ1-6 | TRBV4-3 | TGCGCCAGCAGCCAAGATGGGGGTGGATCACCCCTCCACTTT | CASSQDGGGSPLHF
- | - | TRBJ2-5 | TRBV6-1 | TGTGCCAGCAGCAAGATCCCCTGGGGGGAGACCCAGTACTTC | CASSKIPWGETQYF
- | TRBD2 | TRBJ2-3 | TRBV3-1 | TGTGCCAGCAGCCAACTAAGCGGGAGGATCGCAGATACGCAGTATTTT | CASSQLSGRIADTQYF
- | TRBD1 | TRBJ2-1 | TRBV7-2 | TGTGCCAGCAGCTTATCCGGGACAGGGTACTACAATGAGCAGTTCTTC | CASSLSGTGYYNEQFF
- | - | TRBJ1-3 | TRBV12-3/TRBV12-4 | TGTGCCACCAGATCAGGTCCTGGAAACACCATATATTTT | CATRSGPGNTIYF
- | TRBD2 | TRBJ2-2 | TRBV5-5 | TGTGCCAGCAGGCTAGCGGGAGGGTACACCGGGGAGCTGTTTTTT | CASRLAGGYTGELFF
- | TRBD1 | TRBJ1-2 | TRBV28 | TGTGCCAGCAGTTTAATCGACAGGGGTAATGGCTACACCTTC | CASSLIDRGNGYTF